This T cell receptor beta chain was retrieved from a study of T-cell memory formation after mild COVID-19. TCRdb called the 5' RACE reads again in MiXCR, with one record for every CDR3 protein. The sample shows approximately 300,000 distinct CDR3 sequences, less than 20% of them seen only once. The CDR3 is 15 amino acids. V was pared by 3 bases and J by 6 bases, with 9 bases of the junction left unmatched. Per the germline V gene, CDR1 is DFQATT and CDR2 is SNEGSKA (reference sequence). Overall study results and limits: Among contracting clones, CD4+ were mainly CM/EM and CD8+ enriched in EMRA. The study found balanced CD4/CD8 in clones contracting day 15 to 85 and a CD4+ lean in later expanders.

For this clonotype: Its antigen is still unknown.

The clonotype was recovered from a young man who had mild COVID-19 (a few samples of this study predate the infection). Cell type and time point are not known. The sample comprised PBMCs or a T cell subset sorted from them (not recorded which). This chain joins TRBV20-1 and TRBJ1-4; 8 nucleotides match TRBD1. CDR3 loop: CSARAGGARDEKLFF. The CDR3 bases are TGCAGTGCTAGGGCAGGGGGCGCACGGGATGAAAAACTGTTTTTT.